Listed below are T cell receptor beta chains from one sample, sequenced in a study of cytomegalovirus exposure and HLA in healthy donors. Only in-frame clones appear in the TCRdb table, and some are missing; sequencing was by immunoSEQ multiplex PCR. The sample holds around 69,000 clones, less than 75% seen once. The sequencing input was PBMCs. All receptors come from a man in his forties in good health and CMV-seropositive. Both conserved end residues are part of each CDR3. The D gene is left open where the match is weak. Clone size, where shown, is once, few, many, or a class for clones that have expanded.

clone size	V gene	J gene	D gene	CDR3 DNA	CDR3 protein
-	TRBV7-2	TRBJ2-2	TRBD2	TGTGCCACGGGGGGTCCGAACACCGGGGAGCTGTTTTTT	CATGGPNTGELFF
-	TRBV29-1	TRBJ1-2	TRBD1	TGCAGCGTGTCCGGGACAGGGAACTATGGCTACACCTTC	CSVSGTGNYGYTF
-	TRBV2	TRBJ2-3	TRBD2	TGTGCCAGCGGATTAGGCGGGGGGTCAGATACGCAGTATTTT	CASGLGGGSDTQYF
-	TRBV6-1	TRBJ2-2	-	TGTGCCAGTGGCCGCGGGGATGTTCCCGGGGAGCTGTTTTTT	CASGRGDVPGELFF
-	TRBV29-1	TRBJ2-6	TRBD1	TGCAGCGTTAAAACACAGGGGTCCGGGGCCAACGTCCTGACTTTC	CSVKTQGSGANVLTF
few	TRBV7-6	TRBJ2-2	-	TGTGCCAGCACCCAAGGGGCAATGACCGGGGAGCTGTTTTTT	CASTQGAMTGELFF
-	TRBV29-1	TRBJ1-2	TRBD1	TGCAGCGTTGAAGATCGGCTGGGACAGGGAAAAAACTATGGCTACACCTTC	CSVEDRLGQGKNYGYTF
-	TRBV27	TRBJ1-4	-	TGTGCCAGCAGTACCGGGGGATCCCGTGAAAAACTGTTTTTT	CASSTGGSREKLFF
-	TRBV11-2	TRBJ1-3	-	TGTGCCAGCAGCTTAGATCCCAGCGGGAACACCATATATTTT	CASSLDPSGNTIYF
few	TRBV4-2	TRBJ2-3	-	TGTGCCAGCAGCCAAGAGTCGGTCGCAGGGGCCCCAGATACGCAGTATTTT	CASSQESVAGAPDTQYF
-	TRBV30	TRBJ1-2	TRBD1	TGTGCCTGGGGGGACAGAGCCCACTATGGCTACACCTTC	CAWGDRAHYGYTF
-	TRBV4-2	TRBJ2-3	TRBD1	TGTGCCAGCAGCCAAGAGAGGACAGGGGGCCCAGATACGCAGTATTTT	CASSQERTGGPDTQYF
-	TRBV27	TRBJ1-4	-	TGTGCCAGCAGTTTGTCGGACAGTTATGATGAAAAACTGTTTTTT	CASSLSDSYDEKLFF
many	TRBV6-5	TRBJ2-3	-	TGTGCCAGCAGCGTTCGGAGCGGCACAGATACGCAGTATTTT	CASSVRSGTDTQYF
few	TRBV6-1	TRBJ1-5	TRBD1	TGTGCCAGCAGTTGGACAGGGTTGGAGCCCCAGCATTTT	CASSWTGLEPQHF
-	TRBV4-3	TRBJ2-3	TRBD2	TGCGCCAGCAGCCAAGATCGAGGGACTAGCGGGGTCACAGATACGCAGTATTTT	CASSQDRGTSGVTDTQYF
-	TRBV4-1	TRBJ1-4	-	TGCGCCAGCAGCCAAGTTATCAGTCAAGAAAAACTGTTTTTT	CASSQVISQEKLFF
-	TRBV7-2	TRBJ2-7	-	TGTGCCAGCAGCTTGGACATGGTTCTTTACGAGCAGTACTTC	CASSLDMVLYEQYF
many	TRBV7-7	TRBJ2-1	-	TGTGCTAGCAGCCTTAAGGAGGGTGTGGGAGAGCAGTTCTTC	CASSLKEGVGEQFF
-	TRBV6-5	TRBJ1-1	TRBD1	TGTGCCAGCAGTCAGGGCAGGGGGAAAACTGAAGCTTTCTTT	CASSQGRGKTEAFF
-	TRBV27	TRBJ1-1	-	TGTGCCAGCAGTTCGAGGAGTGGTGAAGCTTTCTTT	CASSSRSGEAFF
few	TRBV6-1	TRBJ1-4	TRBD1	TGTGCCAGCAGGGGACAGCTTTTTAATGAAAAACTGTTTTTT	CASRGQLFNEKLFF
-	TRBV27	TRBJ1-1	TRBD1	TGTGCCAGCAGCCGGGACAGGGTGACTTTCTTT	CASSRDRVTFF
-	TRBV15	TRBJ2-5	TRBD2	TGTGCCACCAGCAGAGCAGGACTAGCGGGGGGGCTGGAGACCCAGTACTTC	CATSRAGLAGGLETQYF
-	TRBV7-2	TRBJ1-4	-	TGTGCCAGCAGCCCCCGGGGGGGGATAACTAATGAAAAACTGTTTTTT	CASSPRGGITNEKLFF
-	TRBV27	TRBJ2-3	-	TGTGCCAGCAGTTCCCGGGGTTATCTGTATTTT	CASSSRGYLYF
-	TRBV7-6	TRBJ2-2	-	TGTGCCAGCAGCCGCAGGACATCGGAGCCCGGGGAGCTGTTTTTT	CASSRRTSEPGELFF
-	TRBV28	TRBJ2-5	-	TGTGCTAGCGGTCGCGGGGAAGGAGAGACCCAGTACTTC	CASGRGEGETQYF
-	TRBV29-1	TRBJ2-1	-	TGCAGCGGCAGGGTGTCAGGCAATGAGCAGTTCTTC	CSGRVSGNEQFF
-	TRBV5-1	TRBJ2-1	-	TGCGCCAGCAGCTTGGTACAGAGACACCAGTTCTTC	CASSLVQRHQFF
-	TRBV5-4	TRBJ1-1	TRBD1	TGTGCCAGCAGCCTACCCCGGAGACAGGGATTCATGAACACTGAAGCTTTCTTT	CASSLPRRQGFMNTEAFF
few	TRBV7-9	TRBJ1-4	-	TGTGCCAGCAGCTTAGGTTTGGGCGTCTCGACTAATGAAAAACTGTTTTTT	CASSLGLGVSTNEKLFF
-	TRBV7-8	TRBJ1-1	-	TGTGCCAGCAGCTTACAAAACATGAACACTGAAGCTTTCTTT	CASSLQNMNTEAFF
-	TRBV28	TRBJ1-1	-	TGTGCCAGCAGTCCCCTCGGGTTAAGGACTGAAGCTTTCTTT	CASSPLGLRTEAFF
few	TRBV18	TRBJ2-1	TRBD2	TGTGCCAGCTCACCGCTAGCGGGAGGGCCTGCCAGTGAGCAGTTCTTC	CASSPLAGGPASEQFF
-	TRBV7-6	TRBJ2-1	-	TGTGCCAGCAGCGCCCTCGGCGGGGGCGATGAGCAGTTCTTC	CASSALGGGDEQFF
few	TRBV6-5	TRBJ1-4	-	TGTGCCAGCAGCCCCGATCGTAACTCCTGGGAAAAACTGTTTTTT	CASSPDRNSWEKLFF
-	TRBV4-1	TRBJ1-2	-	TGCGCCAGCAGCCAAGAAACAGCTCCTTATGGCTACACCTTC	CASSQETAPYGYTF
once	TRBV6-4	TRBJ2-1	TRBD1	TGTGCCAGCCGCGCTGGGACAGGGGCCGATGAGCAGTTCTTC	CASRAGTGADEQFF